This TCR beta chain was sequenced for a study of T cell repertoires in cytomegalovirus infection. Germline-derived CDR1 and CDR2 are SGHDT and YYEEEE. Trimming pared 4 bases from V and 3 bases from J, leaving 25 bases between. The CDR3 sequence is 18 residues long. Via MiXCR, TCRdb re-called the reads, giving one row per CDR3 protein. Of 830,000 or so distinct CDR3 sequences in the sample, less than 35% were seen once. A note on this clonotype: Its target is not known.

V is TRBV5-6 and J is TRBJ1-1; TRBD1 is a possible D gene (5 bases). Here the sequenced sample was cultured CD8+ T cells from PBMCs, taken from culture after CMV antigen stimulation. This TCR was sampled from a human donor in good health (CMV status not recorded). Some clones in this sample may be carry-over from other donors' samples. The CDR3 DNA reads TGTGCCAGCAGCAAAGCAGCGGGGGGTGCGAAGGGCCACACTGAAGCTTTCTTT. Translated, it gives CASSKAAGGAKGHTEAFF. Full variable domain (outside the CDR3, taken from reference TRBV5-6 and TRBJ1-1): DAGVTQSPTHLIKTRGQQVTLRCSPKSGHDTVSWYQQALGQGPQFIFQYYEEEERQRGNFPDRFSGHQFPNYSSELNVNALLLGDSALYLCASSKAAGGAKGHTEAFFGQGTRLTVV.